This TCR beta chain was sequenced during a study of T-cell reconstitution after alpha-beta-depleted transplantation in children. This CDR3 comprises 15 residues. The germline CDR1 and CDR2 sequences are SGHVS and FQNEAQ. The germline V and J ends were trimmed by 5 bases and 4 bases, with 18 bases remaining between them. This clonotype was seen a few times. Its antigen remains unknown. Study outcomes and limitations: The main origin of T-cell counts and diversity one year after transplant was newly produced T cells. The study reportedly traced alpha-beta T cells about two months after transplant to several hundred expanded graft clones.

TCRbeta library construction was performed incorporating unique molecular identifiers. Via MiXCR, TCRdb re-called the PCR reads, giving one row per CDR3 protein. The table shows about 980,000 distinct CDR3 sequences, with less than 30% occurring only once. The input for sequencing was PBMCs, mostly from graft donor cells, taken 360 days after TCRalphabeta/CD19-depleted stem cell transplant. The V and J genes are TRBV7-8 and TRBJ2-7; D is unresolved. The clonotype originates from a boy in the first two years of life who had a stem cell transplant for SCID, so the T cells may come from the graft donor. CDR3 protein: CASSVPRGVEYEQYF. CDR3 nucleotides: TGTGCCAGCAGCGTACCGCGTGGGGTAGAATACGAGCAGTACTTC.